The rows below give T cell receptor beta chains drawn from one sample of a study of T cells after yellow fever vaccination. Each CDR3 protein is one row after TCRdb ran MiXCR on the 5' RACE reads. The data contain 510,000 or so distinct CDR3 sequences, roughly a fifth of them singletons. The specimen was PBMCs, collected 15 days after the yellow fever booster vaccination. These receptor sequences come from a man younger than 40 who received the YFV17D yellow fever vaccine. The CDR3 runs from the conserved cysteine through the conserved F or W. D genes are given only for firm matches. Clone size is shown for a subset of rows, as once, few, many or a class of expanded clone.

j_call,d_call,v_call,clone_size,cdr3_aa
TRBJ2-3,TRBD1,TRBV29-1,few,CSVDRDRSTDTQYF
TRBJ1-2,TRBD1,TRBV4-2,.,CASSQEGTGQYGYTF
TRBJ2-1,.,TRBV5-1,few,CASSFYGGTGNEQFF
TRBJ2-1,TRBD1,TRBV20-1,.,CSARDSGTGTYNEQFF
TRBJ2-1,TRBD2,TRBV7-9,.,CASSSTEGLAGGLFF
TRBJ2-1,TRBD2,TRBV2,.,CARGRTSGGNEQFF
TRBJ2-1,.,TRBV5-6,few,CASSGIYWGDEQFF
TRBJ2-1,.,TRBV12-3/TRBV12-4,once,CASSLGQRNNEQFF
TRBJ2-3,.,TRBV30,.,CAWSQGLAETDTQYF
TRBJ2-5,.,TRBV15,few,CATSRGTQETQYF
TRBJ2-3,.,TRBV20-1,.,CSVARSTDTQYF
TRBJ1-6,.,TRBV14,few,CASSQEQGYNSPLHF
TRBJ2-7,.,TRBV29-1,.,CSVEAQAGYEQYF
TRBJ2-5,.,TRBV19,.,CASNSGQFQETQYF
TRBJ1-1,.,TRBV5-1,.,CASSLAEGLNTEAFF
TRBJ1-2,.,TRBV20-1,.,CSARDLQPTNYGYTF
TRBJ2-7,.,TRBV11-2,few,CASSLSNMAGKRSYEQYF
TRBJ2-3,.,TRBV18,.,CASWQPADTQYF
TRBJ2-7,.,TRBV6-2/TRBV6-3,few,CASSSPLDRPPYEQYF
TRBJ2-1,TRBD2,TRBV20-1,few,CSARVGTSGGYNEQFF
TRBJ2-3,TRBD2,TRBV5-1,.,CASSSGLAGGLTDTQYF
TRBJ1-1,.,TRBV27,.,CASSLWGKSNTEALF